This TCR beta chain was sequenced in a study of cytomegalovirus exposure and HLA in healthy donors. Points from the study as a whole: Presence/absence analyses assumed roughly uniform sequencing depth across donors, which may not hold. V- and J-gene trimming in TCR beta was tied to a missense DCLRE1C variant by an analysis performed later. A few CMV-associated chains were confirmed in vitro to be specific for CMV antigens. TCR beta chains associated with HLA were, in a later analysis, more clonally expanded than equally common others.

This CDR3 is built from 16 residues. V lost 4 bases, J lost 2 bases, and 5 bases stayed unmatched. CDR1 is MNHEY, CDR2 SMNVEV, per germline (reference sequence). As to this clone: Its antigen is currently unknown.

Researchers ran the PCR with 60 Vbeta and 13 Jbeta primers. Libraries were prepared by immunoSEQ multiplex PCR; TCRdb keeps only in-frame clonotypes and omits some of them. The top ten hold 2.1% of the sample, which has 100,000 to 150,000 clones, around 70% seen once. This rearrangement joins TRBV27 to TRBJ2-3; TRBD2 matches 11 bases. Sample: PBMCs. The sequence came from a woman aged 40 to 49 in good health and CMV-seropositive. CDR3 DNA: TGTGCCAGCAGTTCACTAGCGGGAGCGCTCACAGATACGCAGTATTTT. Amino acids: CASSSLAGALTDTQYF.